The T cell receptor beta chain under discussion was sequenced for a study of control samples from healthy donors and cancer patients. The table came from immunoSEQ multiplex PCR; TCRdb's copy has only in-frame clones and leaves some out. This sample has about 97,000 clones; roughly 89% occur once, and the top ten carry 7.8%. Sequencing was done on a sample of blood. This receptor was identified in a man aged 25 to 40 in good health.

Written as DNA, the CDR3 is TGTGCCAGCAGTTACTTGCAGGGCAACTATGGCTACACCTTC. Translation gives CASSYLQGNYGYTF. The V gene is TRBV6-2 or TRBV6-3, the J gene TRBJ1-2, with a weak D call TRBD1 (5 bases). The CDR3 runs to 14 residues. The germline V and J ends were trimmed by 1 base and 2 bases, with 8 bases remaining between them. Germline CDR1 is MNHEY and CDR2 is SVGEGT.